The 28 T cell receptor beta chains below were found in one sample sequenced in a study of OX40 agonist ivuxolimab in advanced cancers. Generated by immunoSEQ multiplex PCR, the TCRdb table keeps only in-frame clones and is missing some. The table includes under 100,000 clones, around 90% detected once. The specimen was CD4+ or CD8+ T cells sorted from blood, collected in a trial of the OX40 agonist ivuxolimab. The receptors stem from an adult with an advanced solid tumor such as melanoma, head and neck, liver or kidney cancer.

The V and J genes are TRBV30 and TRBJ1-5; D unclear. Germline V CDR1 and CDR2: GTSNPN, SVGIG (reference sequence). V was cut by 2 bases and J by 9 bases, with 14 bases left in between. The CDR3 covers 13 residues. The CDR3 loop is CAWSPDGRGPQHF. The CDR3 DNA reads TGTGCCTGGAGTCCGGACGGGCGTGGGCCCCAGCATTTT.

The chain recombines TRBV30 with TRBJ2-1; maybe TRBD1 (6 bases). Germline values: CDR1 GTSNPN, CDR2 SVGIG (reference sequence). Trimming pared 5 bases from V and 8 bases from J, leaving 10 bases between. The CDR3 is made up of 11 amino acids. The CDR3 protein is CAWSQGDEQFF. DNA of the CDR3: TGTGCCTGGTCACAGGGTGATGAGCAGTTCTTC.

A single count supports this clone. The chain joins TRBV5-8 to TRBJ2-5; TRBD1 agrees at 9 bases. This CDR3 is 16 amino acids long. Germline V CDR1 and CDR2: SGHTS, YDEGEE. J lost 5 bases, V lost 0 bases, and 8 bases had no gene match. The CDR3 region is CASSLVGTGFSETQYF. The DNA of the CDR3 is TGTGCCAGCAGCTTGGTGGGGACAGGGTTTTCGGAGACCCAGTACTTC.

This clone was seen a handful of times. J is TRBJ1-3 and V is TRBV29-1; no reliable D call. V lost 7 bases to trimming and J lost 1 base, with 5 bases between them. The germline gives CDR1 SQVTM, CDR2 ANQGSEA. The CDR3 is made up of 11 amino acids. CDR3 sequence: CSGISGNTIYF. In DNA form, the CDR3 reads TGCAGCGGGATTTCTGGAAACACCATATATTTT. The entire variable domain, with the rest obtained from reference TRBV29-1 and TRBJ1-3, is as follows: SAVISQKPSRDICQRGTSLTIQCQVDSQVTMMFWYRQQPGQSLTLIATANQGSEATYESGFVIDKFPISRPNLTFSTLTVSNMSPEDSSIYLCSGISGNTIYFGEGSWLTVV.

The rearrangement joins TRBV4-1 to TRBJ2-1, with D perhaps TRBD2 (5 bases). Germline V lookup: CDR1 MGHRA, CDR2 YSYEKL. The CDR3 extends over 12 amino acids. V dropped 5 bases and J dropped 8 bases, with 10 bases sitting between them. The CDR3 reads CASSADFDEQFF. CDR3 nucleotides: TGCGCCAGCAGCGCGGACTTTGATGAGCAGTTCTTC.

The chain recombines TRBV30 with TRBJ2-1; no firm D call. The germline V gene has CDR1 GTSNPN and CDR2 SVGIG (reference sequence). The germline V and J ends were trimmed by 5 bases and 0 bases, with 14 bases remaining between them. The CDR3 contains 15 residues. DNA for the CDR3: TGTGCCTGGTGCAGTGTAACAAGCTCCTACAATGAGCAGTTCTTC. Translating it yields CAWCSVTSSYNEQFF.

In the case of this clone: The sample carries other DNA sequences with the same CDR3. The gene calls are TRBV29-1 and TRBJ2-5; no definite D call. Per germline, CDR1 SQVTM and CDR2 ANQGSEA. This CDR3 is 11 amino acids long. Trimming took off 7 bases at V and 0 bases at J, with 6 bases between the two ends. The CDR3 nucleotides are TGCAGCGCGGGCGACCAAGAGACCCAGTACTTC. This gives the protein CSAGDQETQYF. The full variable domain, rest sourced from reference TRBV29-1 and TRBJ2-5, is SAVISQKPSRDICQRGTSLTIQCQVDSQVTMMFWYRQQPGQSLTLIATANQGSEATYESGFVIDKFPISRPNLTFSTLTVSNMSPEDSSIYLCSAGDQETQYFGPGTRLLVL.

CDR3 region: CASSPGRGNEKLFF. The CDR3 region has the DNA TGCGCCAGCAGCCCAGGGAGGGGGAATGAAAAACTGTTTTTT. This chain links TRBV5-1 with TRBJ1-4; perhaps TRBD1 as D (6 bases). The CDR3 has 14 amino acids. Trimming stripped 4 bases from V and 5 bases from J, with 12 bases between. Germline assignment: CDR1 SGHRS and CDR2 YFSETQ.

The CDR3, as DNA: TGTGCCACCAGCAGTCAGGCGGGGACAGGGGTGAACACTGAAGCTTTCTTT. Its protein product is CATSSQAGTGVNTEAFF. This chain links TRBV15 with TRBJ1-1; 10 bases map to TRBD1. CDR3 length: 17 residues. The V segment lost 3 bases and the J segment 0 bases; nucleotides outside the gene matches: 7. The germline V gene encodes CDR1 LNHNV and CDR2 YYDKDF (reference sequence).

The chain links TRBV30 to TRBJ2-3; the D call may be TRBD1 or TRBD2 (5 bases each). Between the trimmed V and J ends, which lost 3 bases and 5 bases, there was a span of 12 bases. CDR1 is GTSNPN, CDR2 SVGIG, per germline (reference sequence). The CDR3 sequence is 13 residues long. The DNA for the CDR3 is TGTGCCTGGAGCAGGGCCAGCGGAGATACGCAGTATTTT. This encodes CAWSRASGDTQYF.

The chain combines TRBV15 with TRBJ2-4; D uncertain. The ends were cut back, 5 bases at V and 0 bases at J, with 11 bases in the middle. The CDR3 is 15 residues long. Germline values: CDR1 LNHNV, CDR2 YYDKDF (reference sequence). CDR3 protein: CATSFPELAKNIQYF. CDR3 bases: TGTGCCACCAGCTTCCCTGAACTAGCCAAAAACATTCAGTACTTC.

This sequence joins TRBV5-1 and TRBJ2-1; 9 bases fit TRBD2. The V gene's germline CDR1 is SGHRS and CDR2 YFSETQ. This CDR3 is built from 15 residues. Unmatched junction bases numbered 2, after V lost 0 bases and J lost 4 bases. The CDR3 DNA reads as TGCGCCAGCAGCTTGGCAACTAGCGGGTACAATGAGCAGTTCTTC. Its translation: CASSLATSGYNEQFF.

V and J are TRBV30 and TRBJ2-2; D remains ambiguous. This CDR3 spans 12 amino acids. Trimming cost V 2 bases and J 6 bases, with 7 bases left between them. Looked up from germline, CDR1 is GTSNPN and CDR2 is SVGIG (reference sequence). CDR3 amino acids: CAWSLVSGELFF. CDR3 DNA: TGTGCCTGGAGTTTGGTTTCCGGGGAGCTGTTTTTT.

A note on this clone: An end of the junction differs from the germline gene, which may be a read error. The chain links TRBV7-9 to TRBJ2-7; perhaps TRBD2 as D (5 bases). Germline values: CDR1 SEHNR, CDR2 FQNEAQ (reference sequence). The CDR3 extends over 11 amino acids. CDR3 region: CASSSNGVPGF. CDR3 in DNA: TGTGCCAGCAGCTCGAACGGGGTACCTGGCTTC.

Only a few counts were recorded for this clone. The chain has TRBV30 and TRBJ1-1; D is unclear. The germline V and J ends were trimmed by 5 bases and 1 base, with 5 bases remaining between them. In germline, CDR1 is GTSNPN, CDR2 SVGIG (reference sequence). This CDR3 has 11 residues. The DNA for the CDR3 is TGTGCCTGGTCCAGGAACACTGAAGCTTTCTTT. Translating gives CAWSRNTEAFF.

The genes are TRBV28 and TRBJ1-5; TRBD1 matches 7 bases. Trimming removed 6 bases from V and 6 bases from J; junction bases left unmatched: 8. Germline lookup yields CDR1 MDHEN and CDR2 SYDVKM. The CDR3 has 14 amino acids. The CDR3 DNA reads as TGTGCCAGCAGGCCCGACAGGGACGCTCAGCCCCAGCATTTT. Translating gives CASRPDRDAQPQHF.

J is TRBJ2-6 and V is TRBV27; unclear D gene. The germline V gene encodes CDR1 MNHEY and CDR2 SMNVEV (reference sequence). This CDR3 comprises 13 residues. The V end lost 6 bases, the J end lost 8 bases, and 11 bases lay between the germline ends. The CDR3 DNA follows: TGTGCCAGCAGCTCCAGTGTATCCAACGTCCTGACTTTC. Its translation: CASSSSVSNVLTF.

The gene calls are TRBV30 and TRBJ1-5; perhaps TRBD1 as D (6 bases). The CDR3 is made up of 16 amino acids. Germline V gene lookup returns CDR1 GTSNPN and CDR2 SVGIG (reference sequence). V lost 0 bases to trimming and J lost 4 bases, with 16 bases between them. The CDR3: CAWSVRGVTENQPQHF. CDR3 nucleotide sequence: TGTGCCTGGAGTGTAAGGGGGGTGACAGAGAATCAGCCCCAGCATTTT.

The chain carries TRBV6-6 and TRBJ1-2; 10 bases align to TRBD1. This CDR3 is 13 amino acids long. With 4 bases clipped from V and 6 bases from J, the junction kept 2 bases outside the gene matches. Per the germline V gene, CDR1 is MNHNY and CDR2 is SVGAGI (reference sequence). CDR3 in amino acids: CASSFGQGDGYTF. CDR3 nucleotide sequence: TGTGCCAGCAGTTTTGGACAGGGGGATGGCTACACCTTC.

The chain uses TRBV29-1 and TRBJ2-1; 12 bases agree with TRBD1. With 2 bases clipped from V and 7 bases from J, the junction kept 6 bases outside the gene matches. This CDR3 has 15 amino acids. Per germline, CDR1 SQVTM and CDR2 ANQGSEA. CDR3 bases: TGCAGCGTTGAACTTTGGGACAGGGGGCAGAATGAGCAGTTCTTC. Translated: CSVELWDRGQNEQFF.

This clone has ten or more counts. The chain uses TRBV30 and TRBJ1-2, with D unresolved. The CDR3 sequence is 14 residues long. Germline CDR1 GTSNPN, CDR2 SVGIG (reference sequence). V lost 0 bases to trimming and J lost 0 bases, with 8 bases between them. The CDR3 region has the DNA TGTGCCTGGAGTGTAATCCAGTCTAACTATGGCTACACCTTC. Encoded protein: CAWSVIQSNYGYTF. Full variable domain (missing parts from reference TRBV30 and TRBJ1-2): SQTIHQWPATLVQPVGSPLSLECTVEGTSNPNLYWYRQAAGRGLQLLFYSVGIGQISSEVPQNLSASRPQDRQFILSSKKLLLSDSGFYLCAWSVIQSNYGYTFGSGTRLTVV.

The chain combines TRBV5-8 with TRBJ1-1, with 8 bases identical to TRBD1. In germline, CDR1 is SGHTS, CDR2 YDEGEE. The length of the CDR3 is 15 residues. V shed 0 bases, J shed 0 bases, and the junction held 1 base outside the gene matches. CDR3 sequence (DNA): TGTGCCAGCAGCTTGGGGACAGGGTTGAACACTGAAGCTTTCTTT. It is translated as CASSLGTGLNTEAFF.

The chain is built from TRBV28 and TRBJ1-4; 7 bases are a match to TRBD1. Germline CDR1 reads MDHEN; CDR2 reads SYDVKM. With V trimmed by 3 bases and J by 8 bases, 6 bases remained unmatched. The CDR3 has 14 residues. The CDR3 loop is CASSFDRVVEKLFF. The CDR3 DNA follows: TGTGCCAGCAGTTTCGACAGGGTAGTCGAAAAACTGTTTTTT.

V usage is TRBV21-1 and J usage is TRBJ2-7; the D call in the table, TRBD2, was not verified against the DNA. TRBV21-1 is marked as a pseudogene. CDR3 size: 17 residues. DNA of the CDR3: TGTGCCAGCAGCAAAAATTTATTGGTAGCGGGCTCTTACGAGCAGTACTTC. Encoded protein: CASSKNLLVAGSYEQYF.

This clone was recorded only once. The chain is built from TRBV7-2 and TRBJ2-1; D may correspond to TRBD1 or TRBD2 (7 bases each). Per germline, CDR1 SGHTA and CDR2 FQGNSA. The CDR3 totals 19 residues. Trimming took 1 base from V and 1 from J, leaving 20 bases between them. CDR3 loop: CASSLGDRVDGRSYNEQFF. In DNA, the CDR3 is TGTGCCAGCAGCTTAGGAGACAGGGTGGACGGGAGGTCCTACAATGAGCAGTTCTTC.

V is TRBV19 and J is TRBJ2-1, with no clear D. The CDR3 covers 14 residues. Germline values: CDR1 LNHDA, CDR2 SQIVND (reference sequence). Trimming removed 6 bases from V and 3 bases from J, with 12 bases in between. The CDR3 DNA reads as TGTGCCAGTAGACGCGGTCAGGTCTACAATGAGCAGTTCTTC. Its translation is CASRRGQVYNEQFF.

The chain uses TRBV7-3 and TRBJ1-1, with D possibly being TRBD1 (6 bases). Deletions cut 4 bases from V and 4 bases from J, with 25 bases between. The CDR3 is 18 amino acids. Looked up from germline, CDR1 is SGHTA and CDR2 is FQGTGA. As DNA, the CDR3 is TGTGCCAGCAGCTCGGGCGCCCCAACAGGGTTGGGAGGCACTGAAGCTTTCTTT. It encodes CASSSGAPTGLGGTEAFF.

The V gene is TRBV10-2, the J gene TRBJ1-1; no firm D call. V shed 3 bases and J shed 2 bases, with 10 bases lying between them. The CDR3 runs 14 residues. Germline V CDR1 and CDR2: WSHSY, SAAADI. CDR3 region: CASSEGGTNTEAFF. The CDR3 nucleotides read TGCGCCAGCAGTGAAGGCGGCACAAACACTGAAGCTTTCTTT.